This TCR beta chain came from a study of T-cell memory formation after mild COVID-19. Study-wide results and limits: Mainly CM and EM harbored the contracting CD4+ clones; mainly EMRA harbored the CD8+ ones. Later expanders leaned CD4+, whereas clones that contracted between day 15 and 85 were balanced CD4/CD8.

This clonotype was counted many times. Its specificity is unknown. MiXCR, applied by TCRdb to the 5' RACE reads, yields one record per CDR3 protein. The sample holds fewer than 250,000 distinct CDR3 sequences, roughly 27% seen once. The sequenced sample was PBMCs or a T cell subset sorted from them (not recorded which). The sequence was obtained from an adult woman who had mild COVID-19 (a few samples of this study predate the infection). Cell type and time point are not known.

The DNA of the CDR3 is TGTGCCAGCAGCCTGGCCTTCCGGGACACAGCCTACAATGAGCAGTTCTTC. This gives the protein CASSLAFRDTAYNEQFF. This chain uses TRBV5-4 with TRBJ2-1, with D possibly matching TRBD1 (6 bases). Germline V gene lookup returns CDR1 SGHNT and CDR2 YYREEE (reference sequence). Deletions cut 4 bases from V and 2 bases from J, with 19 bases between. The CDR3 sequence is 17 residues long.